Below, 9 T cell receptor beta chains from the same sample are listed, as sequenced in a study of vaccination effects on CD4 cells after COVID-19. Peptide-pool stimulation followed by sequencing identified expanded antigen-specific CD4+ clonotypes in the ViraFEST assay. Scientists isolated CD4+ T cells after a roughly nine-day culture period ended. Either the mRNA-1273 or the BNT162b2 vaccine was given to participants as two doses. The antigens these receptors bind are not known. Some clones are missing from TCRdb's copy, which holds only in-frame ones; the method was immunoSEQ multiplex PCR. This table holds 20,000 to 30,000 clones, approximately 70% found once. The sequenced sample was CD4+ T cells from PBMCs cultured with SARS-CoV-2 spike peptides, obtained after COVID-19 vaccination. Receptors were obtained from a human donor who received a COVID-19 vaccine.

The rearrangement joins TRBV6-5 to TRBJ2-2; 7 nucleotides align to TRBD2. From germline, CDR1 is MNHEY and CDR2 SVGAGI. Trimming took 2 bases from V and 5 from J; bases not matched to a gene: 5. This CDR3 has 15 residues. CDR3 coding DNA: TGTGCCAGCAGTTACGCGGGAGTAGTTACCGGGGAGCTGTTTTTT. Its protein product is CASSYAGVVTGELFF.

This chain connects TRBV7-9 to TRBJ2-5; 7 bases are shared with TRBD2. The CDR3 spans 16 residues. CDR1 and CDR2 from the germline V gene are SEHNR and FQNEAQ (reference sequence). Trimming removed 2 bases from V and 5 bases from J; junction bases left unmatched: 11. The CDR3, as DNA: TGTGCCAGCAGCTTAAACCGGGACCAAGCGGGGGAGACCCAGTACTTC. Its translation is CASSLNRDQAGETQYF.

The chain couples TRBV20-1 to TRBJ2-1, with a tentative D call TRBD2 (6 bases). The germline V gene has CDR1 DFQATT and CDR2 SNEGSKA (reference sequence). This CDR3 is built from 11 residues. CDR3 amino acids: CGSGENNEQFF. In DNA, the CDR3 is TGCGGTTCGGGGGAGAACAATGAGCAGTTCTTC.

The chain carries TRBV11-2 and TRBJ2-5; 7 nucleotides match TRBD2. V lost 2 bases and J lost 0; bases outside the gene matches: 3. The V gene's germline CDR1 is SGHAT and CDR2 FQNNGV. The CDR3 totals 15 residues. The CDR3 here is CASSLMGLNQETQYF. In nucleotides, the CDR3 is TGTGCCAGCAGCTTAATGGGACTAAACCAAGAGACCCAGTACTTC.

This chain joins TRBV6-5 and TRBJ1-4; TRBD1 is a possible D gene (5 bases). This CDR3 region has 14 residues. V was cut by 6 bases and J by 5 bases, with 13 bases left in between. Looked up from germline, CDR1 is MNHEY and CDR2 is SVGAGI. The CDR3 region has the DNA TGTGCCAGCAGACGCCGGGGACTAAATGAAAAACTGTTTTTT. Encoded protein: CASRRRGLNEKLFF.

The chain is built from TRBV4-1 and TRBJ2-2, with TRBD1 matching over 12 bases. This CDR3 comprises 17 residues. After removal of 3 bases from V and 9 bases from J, the junction contained 11 bases not matched to a gene. Germline values: CDR1 MGHRA, CDR2 YSYEKL. CDR3 residues: CASSQWGTGGFLRELFF. The CDR3 nucleotides read TGCGCCAGCAGCCAGTGGGGGACAGGGGGCTTTTTGCGGGAGCTGTTTTTT.

The CDR3 DNA reads as TGTGCCAGCGAGGGGGAGACCCAGTACTTC. Protein product: CASEGETQYF. The chain couples TRBV19 to TRBJ2-5; possibly TRBD1 or TRBD2 for D (5 bases each). The CDR3 totals 10 residues. With 9 bases removed from V and 5 bases from J, the gap between germline ends came to 7 bases. Germline V gene lookup returns CDR1 LNHDA and CDR2 SQIVND (reference sequence).

The rearrangement joins TRBV10-1 to TRBJ1-5; D ambiguous. This CDR3 spans 14 amino acids. Germline V gene sequence: CDR1 WNHNN, CDR2 SYGVQD (reference sequence). V lost 0 bases and J 4 bases, leaving 7 bases between the germline ends. This chain's CDR3 is CASSESRVNQPQHF. The CDR3 DNA is TGCGCCAGCAGTGAGTCGCGGGTTAATCAGCCCCAGCATTTT.

The J gene is TRBJ2-1, the V gene TRBV7-9; 16 nucleotides line up with TRBD2. Trimming took 1 base from V and 7 from J; bases not matched to a gene: 7. The germline V gene encodes CDR1 SEHNR and CDR2 FQNEAQ (reference sequence). The CDR3 is 18 residues long. CDR3 sequence reads: CASSLDGTSGGGKNEQFF. CDR3 sequence (DNA): TGTGCCAGCAGCTTAGATGGGACTAGCGGGGGGGGTAAAAATGAGCAGTTCTTC.